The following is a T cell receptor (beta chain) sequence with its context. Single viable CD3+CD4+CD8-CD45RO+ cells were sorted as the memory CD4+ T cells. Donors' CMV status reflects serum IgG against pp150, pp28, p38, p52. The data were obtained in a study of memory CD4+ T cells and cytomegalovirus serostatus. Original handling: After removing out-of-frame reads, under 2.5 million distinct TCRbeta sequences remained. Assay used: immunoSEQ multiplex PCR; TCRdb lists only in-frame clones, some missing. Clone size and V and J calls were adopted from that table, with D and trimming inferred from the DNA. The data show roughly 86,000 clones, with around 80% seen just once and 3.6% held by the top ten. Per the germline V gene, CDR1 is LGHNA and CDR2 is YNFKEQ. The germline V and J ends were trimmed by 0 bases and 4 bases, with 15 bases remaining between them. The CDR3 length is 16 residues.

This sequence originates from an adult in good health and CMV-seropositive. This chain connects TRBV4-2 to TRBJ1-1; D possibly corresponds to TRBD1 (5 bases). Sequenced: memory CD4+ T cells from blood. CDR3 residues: CASSQEHLPGGTEAFF. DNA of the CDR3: TGTGCCAGCAGCCAAGAACATCTTCCCGGGGGCACTGAAGCTTTCTTT.